This TCR beta chain was profiled in a study of shared clonotypes between healthy human individuals. Germline CDR1 reads SGHNT; CDR2 reads YYREEE (reference sequence). The CDR3 spans 15 residues. Trimming took 0 bases from V and 3 from J, leaving 13 bases between them. Terminally differentiated effector memory CD45RA+ cells were excluded from the naive CD8 cells, which were CD45RO-negative and positively selected for CCR7. The assay was immunoSEQ multiplex PCR, and TCRdb's table has in-frame clones only and misses some. The sample records 700,000 to 950,000 clones, about 96% being singletons. The V call is TRBV5-4, the J call TRBJ2-7, with D perhaps matching TRBD2 (6 bases). Sequenced: naive CD8+ T cells sorted from blood. The TCR was taken from a man younger than 40 in good health. CDR3 nucleotide sequence: TGTGCCAGCAGCTTGGAGGGACGGGAGTTCTACGAGCAGTACTTC. It codes for CASSLEGREFYEQYF.